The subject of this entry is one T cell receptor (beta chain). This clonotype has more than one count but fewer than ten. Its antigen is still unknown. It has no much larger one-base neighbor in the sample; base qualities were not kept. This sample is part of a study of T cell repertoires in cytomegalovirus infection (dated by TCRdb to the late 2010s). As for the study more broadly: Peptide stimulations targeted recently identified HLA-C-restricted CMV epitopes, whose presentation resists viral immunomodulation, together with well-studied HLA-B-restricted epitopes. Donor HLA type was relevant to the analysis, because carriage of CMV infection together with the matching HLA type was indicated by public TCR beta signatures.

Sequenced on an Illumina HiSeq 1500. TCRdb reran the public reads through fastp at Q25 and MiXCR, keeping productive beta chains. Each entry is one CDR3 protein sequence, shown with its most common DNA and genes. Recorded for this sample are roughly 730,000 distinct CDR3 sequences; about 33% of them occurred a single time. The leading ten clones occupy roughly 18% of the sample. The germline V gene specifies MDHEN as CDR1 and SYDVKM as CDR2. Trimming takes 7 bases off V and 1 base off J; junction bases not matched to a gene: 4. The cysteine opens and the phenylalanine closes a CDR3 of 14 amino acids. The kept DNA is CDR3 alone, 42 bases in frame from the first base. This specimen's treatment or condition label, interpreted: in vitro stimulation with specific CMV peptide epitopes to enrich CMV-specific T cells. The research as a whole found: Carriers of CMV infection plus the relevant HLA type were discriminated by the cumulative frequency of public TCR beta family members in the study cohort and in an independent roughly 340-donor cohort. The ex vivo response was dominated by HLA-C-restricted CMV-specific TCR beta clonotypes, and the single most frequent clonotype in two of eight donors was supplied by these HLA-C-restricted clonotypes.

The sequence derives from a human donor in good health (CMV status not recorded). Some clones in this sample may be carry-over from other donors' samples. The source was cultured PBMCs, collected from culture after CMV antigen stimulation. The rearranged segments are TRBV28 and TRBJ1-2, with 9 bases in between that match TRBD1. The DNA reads TGTGCCAGCAACTCGGGACAGGGTAACTATGGCTACACCTTC. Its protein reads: CASNSGQGNYGYTF.